These T cell receptor beta chains were read from a single sample in a study of control samples from healthy donors and cancer patients. Sequencing used immunoSEQ multiplex PCR; TCRdb keeps in-frame clones, though not all of them. The data show about 86,000 clones, with approximately 94% seen just once and around 4.7% held by the top ten. The sample taken for sequencing was blood. The receptors shown here come from a woman younger than 35 in good health. The CDR3 runs from the conserved cysteine through the conserved F or W. The D gene is left open where the match is weak. Where a row states a size, it is once, few, many or the class of an expanded clone; other rows omit it.

j_call	clone_size	d_call	v_call	cdr3_nt	cdr3_aa
TRBJ2-7	once	TRBD1	TRBV7-9	TGTGCCAGCAGCTTAAAGGGGGACAGCCCGCGCGAGCAGTACTTC	CASSLKGDSPREQYF
TRBJ2-7	-	-	TRBV28	TGTGCCAGCAGTCCCCGGCTAGAAGTAGGCTACGAGCAGTACTTC	CASSPRLEVGYEQYF
TRBJ2-6	-	-	TRBV6-2/TRBV6-3	TGTGCCAGCAGTCCCAGGGCCTCTGGGGCCAACGTCCTGACTTTC	CASSPRASGANVLTF
TRBJ1-1	-	-	TRBV6-5	TGTGCCAGCATTTTCTCTACAGGGTTAACTGAAGCTTTCTTT	CASIFSTGLTEAFF
TRBJ1-1	once	-	TRBV19	TGTGCCAGTAGTGGAGTCGGGGTAGCCGCCGATAACACTGAAGCTTTCTTT	CASSGVGVAADNTEAFF
TRBJ1-4	-	TRBD1	TRBV19	TGTGCCAGTGCGGACAGGGGGCGCGAAAAACTGTTTTTT	CASADRGREKLFF
TRBJ1-5	-	-	TRBV29-1	TGCAGCGTTCGCCAGACCCTCAATAGCAATCAGCCCCAGCATTTT	CSVRQTLNSNQPQHF
TRBJ1-2	-	-	TRBV3-1/TRBV3-2	TGTGCCAGCAGCCAAGAGGGGGGGCACGGCTATGGCTACACCTTC	CASSQEGGHGYGYTF
TRBJ2-3	-	TRBD1	TRBV25-1	TGTGCCAGCAGTGAAGGGAGACAGGGGGGAACAGATACGCAGTATTTT	CASSEGRQGGTDTQYF
TRBJ1-2	-	-	TRBV28	TGTGCCAGCAGTTTCAAGGGGCCCTTAGGCTACACCTTC	CASSFKGPLGYTF
TRBJ1-5	-	-	TRBV3-1/TRBV3-2	TGTGCCAGCAGCCAAGGAAGGGTAAGCAATCAGCCCCAGCATTTT	CASSQGRVSNQPQHF
TRBJ2-1	-	TRBD2	TRBV24-1	TGTGCCACCAGTGATTTATCTAGCGGGATGGTATTTGAGCAGTTCTTC	CATSDLSSGMVFEQFF
TRBJ2-3	-	TRBD1	TRBV5-1	TGCGCCAGCAGCTTCGGGACAGGGGGCCCAGATACGCAGTATTTT	CASSFGTGGPDTQYF
TRBJ2-1	-	-	TRBV9	TGTGCCAGCAGCGACCCGGATAGGCGGAATGAGCAGTTCTTC	CASSDPDRRNEQFF
TRBJ2-2	-	TRBD1	TRBV5-1	TGCGCCAGCAGCTTACCGACAGGGTCTGGCACCGGGGAGCTGTTTTTT	CASSLPTGSGTGELFF
TRBJ2-7	once	-	TRBV19	TGTGCCAGCCTACGGGGGTATTGGCGGTCTCGCTACGAGCAGTACTTC	CASLRGYWRSRYEQYF
TRBJ1-1	-	-	TRBV2	TGTGCCAGCAGTGGGGTGTTCAACACTGAAGCTTTCTTT	CASSGVFNTEAFF
TRBJ1-2	-	-	TRBV20-1	TGCAGTGCTAGTATTTCTGTCCCAAAAAGTCACGGAGGCTACACCTTC	CSASISVPKSHGGYTF
TRBJ1-4	-	-	TRBV28	TGTGCCAGCAGTCTTGTGGCAACTAATGAAAAACTGTTTTTT	CASSLVATNEKLFF
TRBJ1-2	-	-	TRBV15	TGTGCCACCAGCACCGGGGCGGATACCAGTGGCTACACCTTC	CATSTGADTSGYTF
TRBJ2-7	once	-	TRBV10-3	TGTGCCATCAGACAGGACTACGAGCAGTACTTC	CAIRQDYEQYF
TRBJ1-2	-	-	TRBV7-9	TGTGCCAGCACCCCTCAGGGGTTGCCTGGCTACACCTTC	CASTPQGLPGYTF
TRBJ2-2	-	-	TRBV10-2	TGCGCCAGCAGAGGAACAGGGACCAAGAACACCGGGGAGCTGTTTTTT	CASRGTGTKNTGELFF
TRBJ1-4	-	-	TRBV3-1/TRBV3-2	TGTGCCAGCAGCCAAGATATCGGAGCCTCTGATAAACTGTTTTTT	CASSQDIGASDKLFF
TRBJ1-3	-	-	TRBV25-1	TGTGCCAGCAGTATTGGGAACTTTGGAAACACCATATATTTT	CASSIGNFGNTIYF
TRBJ2-7	once	TRBD1	TRBV9	TGTGCCAGCAGCAAAACCGACAGGGGAGTCGAGCAGTACTTC	CASSKTDRGVEQYF
TRBJ2-5	-	-	TRBV24-1	TGTGCCACCAGTGCCGGAGAGACCCAGTACTTC	CATSAGETQYF
TRBJ2-7	-	-	TRBV5-1	TGCGCCAGCAGCCTGACCTCGGACAGAACCTACGAGCAGTACTTC	CASSLTSDRTYEQYF